The following is a T cell receptor (beta chain) sequence with its context. The antigen remains unidentified. CDR1 is SGHKS and CDR2 is YYEKEE in the germline V gene (reference sequence). The CDR3 totals 12 residues. V was shortened by 1 base and J by 6 bases, with 8 bases between the two germline ends. The study ran its PCR with 60 Vbeta and 13 Jbeta primers. Only in-frame clones appear in the TCRdb table, and some are missing; sequencing was by immunoSEQ multiplex PCR. The sample holds around 200,000 clones, approximately 84% seen once. This entry belongs to a study of cytomegalovirus exposure and HLA in healthy donors. The study's findings and limits: Earlier analysis found most TCR beta V segments productive about 87% or about 30% of the time. In the analysis, some V segments, TRBV6-2 and TRBV6-3 included, were excluded as indistinguishable. Rare sequences made up most TCRs, while some public TCRs were found in many donors.

The sequence derives from a woman between 45 and 65 years old in good health and CMV-seropositive. Sequenced sample: PBMCs. The V and J genes are TRBV5-5 and TRBJ2-7, with D unclear. This chain's CDR3 is CASSLSGVEQYF. DNA of the CDR3: TGTGCCAGCAGCTTGTCCGGAGTCGAGCAGTACTTC.